This is a list of T cell receptor beta chains from one sample in a study of cytomegalovirus exposure and HLA in healthy donors. TCRdb's table, derived via immunoSEQ multiplex PCR, lists solely in-frame clones and lacks some. The table lists 180,000 or so clones. Sequenced sample: PBMCs. Receptor source: a boy aged 10-17 years in good health and CMV-seronegative. The conserved cysteine and the conserved F or W are not part of the CDR3 here.

V,J,CDR3
TRBV30,TRBJ1-6,AWNDPDRSIPFVSYNSPLH
TRBV5-6,TRBJ1-3,ASSLEGPNSGNTIY
TRBV11-1,TRBJ2-2,ASSFVRTGELF
TRBV6-1,TRBJ2-1,ASKGQGRNEQF
TRBV6-5,TRBJ2-7,ASGRAGGSEQY
TRBV18,TRBJ2-3,ASSQGTDTQY
TRBV7-9,TRBJ2-2,AEQGGNSGQQNTGELF
TRBV19,TRBJ1-2,ASSPAGYTTYGYT
TRBV29-1,TRBJ2-7,SVGQGPPVEQY
TRBV5-1,TRBJ2-3,ASSRTSGGSDTQY
TRBV5-1,TRBJ2-2,ASSLEPGGNTGELF
TRBV5-1,TRBJ1-1,ASSVNTGEAF
TRBV30,TRBJ2-1,AWSMAGGGHYNEQF
TRBV4-1,TRBJ1-1,ASSLGGPEAF
TRBV12-5,TRBJ1-1,ASGQGTRGVSEAF
TRBV5-1,TRBJ1-5,ASSLVGGNQPQH
TRBV5-5,TRBJ2-1,ASSWFGSGGNNEQF
TRBV2,TRBJ1-1,ASSPQGLGTEAF
TRBV27,TRBJ1-5,ASRSGAGHNQPQH
TRBV4-2,TRBJ1-6,ASSQDPGGNSPLH
TRBV6-4,TRBJ2-1,ASSDSDSMSYNEQF
TRBV13,TRBJ1-1,ASSLGQQRRAF
TRBV6-5,TRBJ1-1,ASSYERWNTEAF
TRBV28,TRBJ2-7,ASTTGLAGAYEQY
TRBV5-8,TRBJ2-7,ASSPGGVYEQY
TRBV9,TRBJ1-1,ASSPQTGGSGTEAF
TRBV7-6,TRBJ2-1,ASSPRGGQYNEQF
TRBV5-6,TRBJ1-2,ASSVLGIDGTGDGYT
TRBV9,TRBJ2-5,ASSVVAGETQY
TRBV7-9,TRBJ1-6,ASSLQGGSYNSPLH
TRBV9,TRBJ2-2,ASSYRTDTGELF
TRBV30,TRBJ1-2,AWSYRGNYGYT
TRBV25-1,TRBJ2-7,ASHSQGPTTSSYEQY
TRBV14,TRBJ1-2,ASSPGHINYGYT
TRBV7-2,TRBJ2-5,ASSFPRGESKETQY
TRBV28,TRBJ2-1,ASSLWRLAGGPGEQF
TRBV9,TRBJ1-2,ASSVAEGIYYGYT
TRBV11-2,TRBJ1-2,ASSFEGYDYGYT
TRBV11-2,TRBJ1-3,ASSLDHGFSGNTIY